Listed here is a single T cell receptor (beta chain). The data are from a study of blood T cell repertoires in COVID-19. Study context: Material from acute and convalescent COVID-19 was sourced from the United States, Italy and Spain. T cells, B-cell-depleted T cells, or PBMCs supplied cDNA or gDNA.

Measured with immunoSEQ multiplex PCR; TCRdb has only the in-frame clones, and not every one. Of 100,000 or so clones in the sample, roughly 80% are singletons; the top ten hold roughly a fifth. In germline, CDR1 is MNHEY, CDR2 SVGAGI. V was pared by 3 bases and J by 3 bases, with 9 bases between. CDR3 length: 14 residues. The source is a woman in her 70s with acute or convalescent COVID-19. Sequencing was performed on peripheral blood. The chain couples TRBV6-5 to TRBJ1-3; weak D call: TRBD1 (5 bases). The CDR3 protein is CASSYSRVGNTIYF. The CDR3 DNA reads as TGTGCCAGCAGTTATTCCAGGGTTGGAAACACCATATATTTT.